The TCR beta chain described here comes from a study of T cell responses to AZD1222 COVID-19 vaccine. In the case of this clone: What it binds is unknown.

Generated by immunoSEQ multiplex PCR, the TCRdb table keeps only in-frame clones and is missing some. The repertoire includes roughly 200,000 clones, around 93% of them detected once, and 1% sits in the top ten. General study points: Reports indicate that nearly half of spike-specific TCRs are directed at unmutated variant regions. All repertoire sampling was performed exclusively after the peak T cell response. Possibly, clonal diversity was underestimated; donors were largely white British and included more females.

The CDR3 contains 17 residues. V gave up 0 bases and J gave up 0 bases, with 13 bases separating them. Germline CDR1 reads SGDLS; CDR2 reads YYNGEE. The specimen comprised peripheral blood, sampled 28 days after the second dose of the MenACWY control vaccine. The chain couples TRBV9 to TRBJ1-3; D is perhaps TRBD1 (5 bases). This clonotype was obtained from an adult who received the MenACWY meningococcal vaccine as a control. For the CDR3, the DNA is TGTGCCAGCAGCGTAGCTCCGGTCGGGGGCTCTGGAAACACCATATATTTT. This gives the protein CASSVAPVGGSGNTIYF.